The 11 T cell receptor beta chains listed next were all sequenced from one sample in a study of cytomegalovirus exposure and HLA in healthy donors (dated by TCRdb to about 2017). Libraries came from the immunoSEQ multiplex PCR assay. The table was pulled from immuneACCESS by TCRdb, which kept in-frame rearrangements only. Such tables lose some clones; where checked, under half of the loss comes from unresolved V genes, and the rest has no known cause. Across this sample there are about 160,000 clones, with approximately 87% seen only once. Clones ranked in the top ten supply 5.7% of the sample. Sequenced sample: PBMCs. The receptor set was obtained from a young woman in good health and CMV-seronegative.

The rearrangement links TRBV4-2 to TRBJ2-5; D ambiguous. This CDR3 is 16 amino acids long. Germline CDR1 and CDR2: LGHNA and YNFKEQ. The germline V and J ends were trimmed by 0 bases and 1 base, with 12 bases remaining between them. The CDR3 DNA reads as TGTGCCAGCAGCCAAGAAGCCACCGTGGGCCAAGAGACCCAGTACTTC. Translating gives CASSQEATVGQETQYF.

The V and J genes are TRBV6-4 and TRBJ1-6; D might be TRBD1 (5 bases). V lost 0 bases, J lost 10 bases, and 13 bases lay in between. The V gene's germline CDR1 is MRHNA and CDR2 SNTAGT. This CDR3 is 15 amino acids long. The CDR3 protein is CASSDSGVGGSPLHF. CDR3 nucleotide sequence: TGTGCCAGCAGTGACTCTGGGGTCGGGGGATCACCCCTCCACTTT.

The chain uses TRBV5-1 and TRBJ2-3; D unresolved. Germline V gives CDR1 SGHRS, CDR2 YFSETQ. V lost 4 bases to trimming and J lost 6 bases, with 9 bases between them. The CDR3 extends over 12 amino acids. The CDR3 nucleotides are TGCGCCAGCAGCGAAAGGATTGATACGCAGTATTTT. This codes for CASSERIDTQYF.

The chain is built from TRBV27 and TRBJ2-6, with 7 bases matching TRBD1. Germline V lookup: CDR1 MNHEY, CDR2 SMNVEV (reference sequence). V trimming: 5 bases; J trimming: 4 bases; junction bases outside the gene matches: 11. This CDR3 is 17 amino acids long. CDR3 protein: CASSPHQTGPGANVLTF. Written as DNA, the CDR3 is TGTGCCAGCAGTCCCCACCAGACAGGGCCCGGGGCCAACGTCCTGACTTTC.

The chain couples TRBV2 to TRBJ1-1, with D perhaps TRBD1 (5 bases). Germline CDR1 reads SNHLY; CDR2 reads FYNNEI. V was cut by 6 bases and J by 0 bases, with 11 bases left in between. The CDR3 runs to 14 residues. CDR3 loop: CASRRAGMNTEAFF. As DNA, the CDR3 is TGTGCCAGCAGGAGGGCAGGGATGAACACTGAAGCTTTCTTT.

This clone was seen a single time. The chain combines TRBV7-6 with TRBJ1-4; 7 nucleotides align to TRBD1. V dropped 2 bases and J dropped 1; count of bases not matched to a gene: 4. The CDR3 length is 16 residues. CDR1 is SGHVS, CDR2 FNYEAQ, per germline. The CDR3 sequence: CASSLWDRVTNEKLFF. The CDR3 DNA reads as TGTGCCAGCAGCTTATGGGACAGAGTAACTAATGAAAAACTGTTTTTT.

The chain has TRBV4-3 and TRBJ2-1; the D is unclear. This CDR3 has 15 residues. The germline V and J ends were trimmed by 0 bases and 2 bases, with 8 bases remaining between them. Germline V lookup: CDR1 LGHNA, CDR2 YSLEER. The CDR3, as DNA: TGCGCCAGCAGCCAAGAGCTGGGCCCCTACAATGAGCAGTTCTTC. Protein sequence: CASSQELGPYNEQFF.

CDR3 sequence: CASSIDKTSGGTQYF. Written as DNA, the CDR3 is TGTGCCAGTAGTATAGATAAGACTAGCGGGGGGACCCAGTACTTC. This chain links TRBV19 with TRBJ2-5; 12 positions agree with TRBD2. Germline-derived CDR1 and CDR2 are LNHDA and SQIVND (reference sequence). CDR3 size: 15 residues. With V trimmed by 0 bases and J by 7 bases, 3 bases remained unmatched. The full variable domain, completed using reference TRBV19 and TRBJ2-5, is DGGITQSPKYLFRKEGQNVTLSCEQNLNHDAMYWYRQDPGQGLRLIYYSQIVNDFQKGDIAEGYSVSREKKESFPLTVTSAQKNPTAFYLCASSIDKTSGGTQYFGPGTRLLVL.

CDR3 sequence: CASSPKGAPRLEAFF. In DNA, the CDR3 is TGTGCCAGCAGCCCTAAAGGGGCCCCGCGATTGGAAGCTTTCTTT. The chain couples TRBV5-4 to TRBJ1-1; a weak D match, TRBD1 (5 bases). The CDR3 is 15 residues long. Germline CDR1 SGHNT, CDR2 YYREEE (reference sequence). The V end lost 4 bases, the J end lost 8 bases, and 21 bases lay between the germline ends.

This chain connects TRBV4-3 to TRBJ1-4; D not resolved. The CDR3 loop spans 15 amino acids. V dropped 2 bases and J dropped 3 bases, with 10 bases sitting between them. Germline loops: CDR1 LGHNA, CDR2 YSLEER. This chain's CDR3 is CASSQSRTANEKLFF. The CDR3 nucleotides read TGCGCCAGCAGCCAAAGTAGGACTGCTAATGAAAAACTGTTTTTT.

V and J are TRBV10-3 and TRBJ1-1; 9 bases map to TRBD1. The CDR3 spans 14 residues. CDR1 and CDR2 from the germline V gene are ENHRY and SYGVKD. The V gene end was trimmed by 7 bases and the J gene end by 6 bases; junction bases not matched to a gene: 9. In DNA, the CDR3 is TGTGCCATCAACCCGGGACAGGGCATACCTGAAGCTTTCTTT. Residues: CAINPGQGIPEAFF.